Presented here are 22 T cell receptor beta chains from one specimen sequenced in a study of vaccination and CD4 T cells after COVID-19. Treatment noted: roughly ten-day PBMC culture with coronavirus spike peptide pools or control peptides (ViraFEST assay). Oncomine TCR Beta short-read sequencing was applied to DNA from cultured CD4+ T cells. Via MiXCR, TCRdb re-called the PCR reads, giving one row per CDR3 protein. The sample lists about 21,000 distinct CDR3 sequences; around 40% were seen once. What these receptors recognize is not known. Specimen: CD4+ T cells from blood, cultured in vitro, collected before SARS-CoV-2 vaccination. These TCRs come from a human donor who had recovered from COVID-19.

In this sample, this clonotype turned up a few times. The chain uses TRBV30 and TRBJ1-2; no reliable D call. Germline-derived CDR1 and CDR2 are GTSNPN and SVGIG (reference sequence). V lost 4 bases, J lost 4 bases, and 19 bases lay in between. This CDR3 region has 15 residues. The CDR3 coding sequence is TGTGCCTGGAACCTTGGGCAGGAGATTACCTATGGCTACACCTTC. As protein: CAWNLGQEITYGYTF.

This chain connects TRBV21-1 to TRBJ2-3; whether TRBD2, the table's D call, matches the DNA was not checked. TRBV21-1 is a known pseudogene. This CDR3 comprises 14 residues. The CDR3 coding sequence is TGTGCCAGCAGCCCGATCTCGAGGGAAGATACGCAGTATTTT. It specifies CASSPISREDTQYF.

The chain couples TRBV20-1 to TRBJ1-1; TRBD1 might be the D (6 bases). This CDR3 is 13 amino acids long. Per the germline V gene, CDR1 is DFQATT and CDR2 is SNEGSKA (reference sequence). The chain's CDR3 is CSSRTEVNTEAFF. The CDR3 nucleotides are TGCAGCTCCAGGACAGAAGTTAACACTGAAGCTTTCTTT.

This clonotype was seen a few times. The V call is TRBV27, the J call TRBJ2-7; 9 nucleotides agree with TRBD1. The CDR3 extends over 13 amino acids. The junction had 6 bases not matched to a gene; V was cut back by 6 bases and J by 6 bases. CDR1 and CDR2 from the germline V gene are MNHEY and SMNVEV (reference sequence). The CDR3 coding sequence is TGTGCCAGCAGCCAGGACAGGGGCGGCGAGCAGTACTTC. Translating gives CASSQDRGGEQYF.

This clonotype was seen more than once but under ten times. The chain joins TRBV7-3 to TRBJ1-1; D not resolved. The CDR3 sequence is 13 residues long. Per the germline V gene, CDR1 is SGHTA and CDR2 is FQGTGA. The V gene lost 5 bases and the J gene lost 1 base, with 8 bases spanning the gap. CDR3 residues: CASSLRGNTEAFF. For the CDR3, the DNA is TGTGCCAGCAGCCTACGGGGGAACACTGAAGCTTTCTTT.

The chain is built from TRBV7-9 and TRBJ2-5; D is possibly TRBD1 or TRBD2 (5 bases each). V shed 5 bases and J shed 2 bases, with 12 bases lying between them. Germline CDR1 is SEHNR and CDR2 is FQNEAQ (reference sequence). CDR3 size: 14 residues. The CDR3 is CASSSRDRQETQYF. As DNA, the CDR3 is TGTGCCAGCAGCAGCCGGGACCGGCAAGAGACCCAGTACTTC.

The chain has TRBV6-1 and TRBJ1-6; D possibly corresponds to TRBD1 (5 bases). Germline loops: CDR1 MNHNS, CDR2 SASEGT. The CDR3 covers 15 residues. Trimming shortened V by 6 bases and J by 8 bases, and 17 bases separated the two germline ends. The chain's CDR3 is CASSPSGREDSPLHF. In nucleotides, the CDR3 is TGTGCCAGCAGCCCCTCAGGGAGGGAAGATTCACCCCTCCACTTT.

The chain employs TRBV2 and TRBJ2-7; TRBD1 aligns across 9 bases. This CDR3 comprises 14 residues. Trimming cost V 6 bases and J 1 base; bases outside gene matches: 4. Germline V gene lookup returns CDR1 SNHLY and CDR2 FYNNEI. DNA of the CDR3: TGTGCCAGCAGCCTGGGACAGGGATCCTACGAGCAGTACTTC. This encodes CASSLGQGSYEQYF.

The table lists this clonotype with a few counts. The genes are TRBV19 and TRBJ1-1, with 7 positions matching TRBD1. Germline values: CDR1 LNHDA, CDR2 SQIVND (reference sequence). The CDR3 length is 15 residues. The V gene end was trimmed by 6 bases and the J gene end by 6 bases; junction bases not matched to a gene: 13. The DNA for the CDR3 is TGTGCCAGTAGCTACCCCAGGGGGAGGGAGGCTGAAGCTTTCTTT. It yields the protein CASSYPRGREAEAFF.

This chain uses TRBV7-8 with TRBJ2-7; tentative D call: TRBD1 (5 bases). Trimming removed 6 bases from V and 4 bases from J, with 13 bases in between. The CDR3 loop spans 13 amino acids. Germline values: CDR1 SGHVS, CDR2 FQNEAQ. CDR3 residues: CASRKGSKYEQYF. In DNA form, the CDR3 reads TGTGCCAGCAGGAAGGGGTCTAAGTACGAGCAGTACTTC.

The CDR3 protein is CSARQGSDSPLHF. Written as DNA, the CDR3 is TGCAGTGCGCGACAGGGTAGTGATTCACCCCTCCACTTT. This chain uses TRBV20-1 with TRBJ1-6; 7 positions match TRBD1. The CDR3 has 13 residues. Germline-derived CDR1 and CDR2 are DFQATT and SNEGSKA (reference sequence). V lost 6 bases to trimming and J lost 8 bases; unmatched junction nucleotides: 7.

This clonotype was seen a single time. This chain connects TRBV15 to TRBJ1-2, with 7 bases identical to TRBD1. Per germline, CDR1 LNHNV and CDR2 YYDKDF (reference sequence). The CDR3 length is 15 residues. The J segment lost 5 bases and the V segment lost 5 bases, leaving 11 bases of the junction unmatched. CDR3 bases: TGTGCCACCAGCGGCCGGGACAGCGCAACTTATGGCTACACCTTC. Translated, it gives CATSGRDSATYGYTF.

The chain couples TRBV20-1 to TRBJ2-2; D is ambiguous. From germline, CDR1 is DFQATT and CDR2 SNEGSKA (reference sequence). The CDR3 sequence is 13 residues long. V lost 0 bases to trimming and J lost 7 bases, with 9 bases between them. For the CDR3, the DNA is TGCAGTGCTAGAGATCCAATGGGCGGGGAGCTGTTTTTT. It specifies CSARDPMGGELFF.

There are a few counts of this clonotype. The rearrangement uses TRBV6-1 and TRBJ2-5, with D maybe TRBD2 (6 bases). This CDR3 has 13 residues. CDR1 and CDR2 from the germline V gene are MNHNS and SASEGT. Trimming took off 5 bases at V and 5 bases at J, with 12 bases between the two ends. CDR3 bases: TGTGCCAGCAGTCAACGACTAGGCGAGACCCAGTACTTC. Protein: CASSQRLGETQYF.

CDR3 DNA: TGTGCCAGCAGACCCGACAGGGGGAACCGTACAGATACGCAGTATTTT. Amino acid sequence: CASRPDRGNRTDTQYF. The chain employs TRBV21-1 and TRBJ2-3; whether TRBD1, the table's D call, matches the DNA was not checked. TRBV21-1 corresponds to a pseudogene. There are 16 residues in the CDR3.

V and J are TRBV5-4 and TRBJ2-7; D unclear. Trimming left V 0 bases short and J 6 bases short, with 13 bases between. The V gene's germline CDR1 is SGHNT and CDR2 YYREEE (reference sequence). The CDR3 sequence is 14 residues long. The CDR3 region is CASSLETVLGEQYF. CDR3 sequence (DNA): TGTGCCAGCAGCTTGGAAACGGTGTTGGGCGAGCAGTACTTC.

The V call is TRBV7-2, the J call TRBJ2-7; the D gene is possibly TRBD2 (5 bases). The CDR3 extends over 15 amino acids. Germline CDR1 SGHTA, CDR2 FQGNSA. Trimming took off 6 bases at V and 3 bases at J, with 18 bases between the two ends. CDR3 amino acids: CASSRRSAAGYEQYF. The CDR3 region has the DNA TGTGCCAGCAGTCGCAGGTCTGCGGCGGGCTACGAGCAGTACTTC.

This chain connects TRBV6-1 to TRBJ1-1, with D possibly TRBD1 on 5 matching bases. CDR1 MNHNS and CDR2 SASEGT come from the germline V gene. The CDR3 runs 12 residues. The V gene lost 6 bases and the J gene lost 6 bases, with 11 bases spanning the gap. CDR3 loop: CASRPDTPEAFF. In nucleotides, the CDR3 is TGTGCCAGCAGGCCGGACACTCCTGAAGCTTTCTTT.

V gene TRBV10-3 combines with J gene TRBJ1-2; D is undetermined. CDR1 and CDR2 from the germline V gene are ENHRY and SYGVKD. The CDR3 totals 15 residues. V was trimmed by 4 bases and J by 7 bases, leaving 19 bases between them. The chain's CDR3 is CAISAHSENYAGYTF. The CDR3 nucleotides are TGTGCCATCAGTGCCCACAGCGAGAACTATGCTGGCTACACCTTC.

On this clonotype itself: The junction differs from germline at one of its ends, possibly a read error. V is TRBV6-1 and J is TRBJ1-1; the D is unclear. CDR1 and CDR2 (germline): MNHNS, SASEGT. The CDR3 has 12 residues. DNA for the CDR3: TGTGCCACCTCTCCTTTGAACGCTGAAGCTTTCTTT. It specifies CATSPLNAEAFF.

The genes are TRBV7-3 and TRBJ2-6; possible D gene TRBD1, 5 bases. The germline V and J ends were trimmed by 5 bases and 3 bases, with 5 bases remaining between them. The V gene's germline CDR1 is SGHTA and CDR2 FQGTGA. CDR3 length: 13 residues. The CDR3 reads CASSQGGANVLTF. The CDR3 DNA is TGTGCCAGCAGCCAGGGTGGGGCCAACGTCCTGACTTTC.

This clonotype turned up a few times. The chain is built from TRBV6-2 or TRBV6-3 and TRBJ2-3, with 10 bases lining up with TRBD2. Germline V lookup: CDR1 MNHEY, CDR2 SVGEGT. The CDR3 contains 14 residues. V dropped 11 bases and J dropped 5; count of bases not matched to a gene: 10. The CDR3 DNA reads as TGTGCCGGGGGATCTAGCGGGAGAGGAGATACGCAGTATTTT. It translates to CAGGSSGRGDTQYF.